Below are 18 T cell receptor beta chains sequenced from a single sample in a study of OX40 agonist ivuxolimab in advanced cancers. Assay: immunoSEQ multiplex PCR; the TCRdb copy retains only in-frame clones and omits some. The table shows 150,000 to 170,000 clones, with approximately 94% occurring only once. This sample comprised CD4+ or CD8+ T cells sorted from blood, obtained in a trial of the OX40 agonist ivuxolimab. Receptors originate from an adult with an advanced solid tumor such as melanoma, head and neck, liver or kidney cancer.

CDR3 amino acids: CASSPPSRDTTRRAHEQYF. The CDR3 DNA reads as TGCGCCAGCAGCCCCCCCTCCCGGGACACGACACGGCGGGCCCACGAGCAGTACTTC. The genes are TRBV5-1 and TRBJ2-7; D perhaps matches TRBD1 (6 bases). The V end was cut by 4 bases, the J end by 5 bases, with 31 bases between. The CDR3 length is 19 residues. The germline gives CDR1 SGHRS, CDR2 YFSETQ.

The chain combines TRBV7-2 with TRBJ2-7, with 8 bases aligning to TRBD2. The CDR3 loop spans 16 amino acids. The V segment lost 2 bases and the J segment 0 bases; nucleotides outside the gene matches: 6. Germline V lookup: CDR1 SGHTA, CDR2 FQGNSA. As DNA, the CDR3 is TGTGCCAGCAGCTTATGGCAGCGGGGGAGCTCCTACGAGCAGTACTTC. Protein: CASSLWQRGSSYEQYF.

V usage is TRBV23-1 and J usage is TRBJ2-7; 8 bases are a match to TRBD1. TRBV23-1 is an ORF for which the function is uncertain. CDR3 length: 15 amino acids. V was pared by 0 bases and J by 3 bases, with 4 bases of the junction left unmatched. CDR3 sequence reads: CASSQSSTGGYEQYF. The CDR3 DNA sequence: TGCGCCAGCAGTCAATCGTCCACAGGGGGCTACGAGCAGTACTTC.

The genes are TRBV7-2 and TRBJ1-2; D uncertain. The germline V gene has CDR1 SGHTA and CDR2 FQGNSA. V was shortened by 5 bases and J by 3 bases, with 13 bases between the two germline ends. The CDR3 extends over 14 amino acids. The CDR3 is CASSAYRPDYGYTF. CDR3 nucleotides: TGTGCCAGCAGCGCCTACCGCCCGGACTATGGCTACACCTTC.

As to this clone: At one boundary the junction diverges from the germline segment, which might be a read error. V is TRBV6-1 and J is TRBJ2-2; no clear D. The CDR3 is 15 amino acids. Looked up from germline, CDR1 is MNHNS and CDR2 is SASEGT. The CDR3 protein is CAISDSTINTGELFF. CDR3 in DNA: TGTGCCATCAGTGATAGTACGATCAACACCGGGGAGCTGTTTTTT.

V is TRBV4-2 and J is TRBJ2-2, with TRBD2 as a possible D gene (6 bases). Germline CDR1 reads LGHNA; CDR2 reads YNFKEQ. This CDR3 has 15 amino acids. V was cut by 4 bases and J by 8 bases, with 17 bases left in between. For the CDR3, the DNA is TGTGCCAGCAGCCCTGGTTCCGGGGGTCGGGGGGAGCTGTTTTTT. Residues: CASSPGSGGRGELFF.

The CDR3 sequence is CASSKPLRAGGPDTQYF. Here the CDR3 DNA reads TGTGCCAGCAGCAAACCCCTCCGAGCGGGGGGCCCAGATACGCAGTATTTT. The chain carries TRBV21-1 and TRBJ2-3; the table gives TRBD2 as D, unverified against the DNA. TRBV21-1 is reported as a pseudogene. The CDR3 consists of 17 residues.

The rearrangement uses TRBV10-3 and TRBJ1-2; D not resolved. Trimming shortened V by 4 bases and J by 3 bases, and 12 bases separated the two germline ends. The CDR3 is 14 amino acids. Germline V CDR1 and CDR2: ENHRY, SYGVKD. CDR3 DNA: TGTGCCATCAGTGCTGGCTTTGGGGACTATGGCTACACCTTC. Its translation is CAISAGFGDYGYTF.

This clone occurred once. The chain couples TRBV9 to TRBJ2-7, with D perhaps given as TRBD1 or TRBD2 (7 bases each). The V and J ends lost 3 bases and 2 bases respectively, with 24 bases between them. Per the germline V gene, CDR1 is SGDLS and CDR2 is YYNGEE. The CDR3 runs 18 residues. The CDR3 sequence is CASSGPNPGGEGTYEQYF. CDR3 DNA sequence: TGTGCCAGCAGCGGGCCGAACCCAGGGGGGGAAGGGACCTACGAGCAGTACTTC.

As for this clone: The identical CDR3 is also encoded by other nucleotide sequences in the sample. The chain combines TRBV29-1 with TRBJ2-3; TRBD2 agrees at 12 bases. CDR3 length: 13 amino acids. V was pared by 6 bases and J by 3 bases, with 1 base of the junction left unmatched. CDR1 and CDR2 (germline): SQVTM, ANQGSEA. CDR3 sequence: CSVTSGGTDTQYF. For the CDR3, the DNA is TGCAGCGTGACTAGCGGGGGTACAGATACGCAGTATTTT.

This clone has just one count. V and J are TRBV19 and TRBJ2-7; D not certain. The CDR3 is made up of 13 amino acids. V lost 3 bases and J 4 bases, leaving 10 bases between the germline ends. Germline V gene lookup returns CDR1 LNHDA and CDR2 SQIVND (reference sequence). CDR3 region: CASSIGQEYEQYF. CDR3 coding DNA: TGTGCCAGTAGTATCGGCCAGGAATACGAGCAGTACTTC.

The chain uses TRBV4-3 and TRBJ1-6; 7 bases line up with TRBD1. V was pared by 9 bases and J by 6 bases, with 11 bases of the junction left unmatched. Germline-derived CDR1 and CDR2 are LGHNA and YSLEER. The CDR3 has 15 residues. CDR3 residues: CASGDGRQGNSPLHF. The DNA for the CDR3 is TGCGCCAGTGGGGACGGGCGACAGGGTAATTCACCCCTCCACTTT.

The CDR3 nucleotides read TGTGCCAGCAGCTTAACGGGAGTGGCTTACAATGAGCAGTTCTTC. Translation gives CASSLTGVAYNEQFF. The chain joins TRBV7-9 to TRBJ2-1, with D possibly being TRBD2 (6 bases). Germline CDR1 and CDR2: SEHNR and FQNEAQ (reference sequence). This CDR3 has 15 amino acids. The ends were cut back, 2 bases at V and 4 bases at J, with 12 bases in the middle.

The CDR3 sequence: CASSQRTSGAQETQYF. The CDR3 nucleotides read TGTGCCAGCAGCCAGAGGACTAGCGGGGCCCAAGAGACCCAGTACTTC. J is TRBJ2-5 and V is TRBV7-8; TRBD2 aligns across 12 bases. The V gene end was trimmed by 5 bases and the J gene end by 1 base; junction bases not matched to a gene: 5. This CDR3 has 16 amino acids. CDR1 and CDR2 (germline): SGHVS, FQNEAQ. Together with reference TRBV7-8 and TRBJ2-5, the CDR3 gives the full variable domain: GAGVSQSPRYKVAKRGQDVALRCDPISGHVSLFWYQQALGQGPEFLTYFQNEAQLDKSGLPSDRFFAERPEGSVSTLKIQRTQQEDSAVYLCASSQRTSGAQETQYFGPGTRLLVL.

The V gene is TRBV6-1, the J gene TRBJ2-7, with D possibly TRBD1 on 6 matching bases. With 8 bases removed from V and 4 bases from J, the gap between germline ends came to 18 bases. Germline V CDR1 and CDR2: MNHNS, SASEGT. This CDR3 spans 14 amino acids. The CDR3 sequence: CASSVTGQLYEQYF. CDR3 in DNA: TGTGCCAGCTCCGTTACAGGGCAACTTTACGAGCAGTACTTC.

The chain combines TRBV7-2 with TRBJ1-2, with D maybe TRBD1 (5 bases). V was shortened by 1 base and J by 3 bases, with 12 bases between the two germline ends. Germline values: CDR1 SGHTA, CDR2 FQGNSA. The CDR3 length is 15 residues. The CDR3 protein is CASSLVVGEDYGYTF. In DNA form, the CDR3 reads TGTGCCAGCAGCTTAGTGGTAGGGGAGGACTATGGCTACACCTTC.

The chain has TRBV7-2 and TRBJ2-3, with 8 bases lining up with TRBD2. The trim removed 6 bases at V and 1 base at J, leaving 3 bases unmatched. Germline CDR1 reads SGHTA; CDR2 reads FQGNSA. The CDR3 runs to 14 residues. CDR3 sequence reads: CASRPTSGTDTQYF. The DNA for the CDR3 is TGTGCCAGCAGACCGACTAGCGGCACAGATACGCAGTATTTT.

This clone was seen a single time. This chain joins TRBV11-2 and TRBJ1-5; D unclear. Trimming removed 1 base from V and 2 bases from J, with 18 bases in between. Germline CDR1 is SGHAT and CDR2 is FQNNGV. The CDR3 sequence is 18 residues long. In nucleotides, the CDR3 is TGTGCCAGCAGCTTAGGACCATTCATGGGTAGGCGCAATCAGCCCCAGCATTTT. As protein: CASSLGPFMGRRNQPQHF.